These 20 T cell receptor beta chains were sequenced from one sample in a study of T cells after yellow fever vaccination. TCRdb called the 5' RACE reads again in MiXCR, with one record for every CDR3 protein. The data contain 400,000 or so distinct CDR3 sequences, under 7.5% of them seen just once; the ten biggest clones take up approximately 15%. Sequencing used PBMCs, obtained 5 days after the yellow fever booster vaccination. The receptors were sampled from a man aged 25 to 45 who received the YFV17D yellow fever vaccine.

This clonotype was picked up many times. The chain combines TRBV6-5 with TRBJ1-2; D might be TRBD1 (6 bases). Germline lookup yields CDR1 MNHEY and CDR2 SVGAGI. CDR3 length: 14 residues. With 2 bases removed from V and 7 bases from J, the gap between germline ends came to 14 bases. Here the CDR3 DNA reads TGTGCCAGCAGTTACAATCAGGGGCAGTCTGGCTACACCTTC. Protein sequence: CASSYNQGQSGYTF.

The chain combines TRBV12-3 or TRBV12-4 with TRBJ1-5, with D unresolved. Trimming took off 6 bases at V and 6 bases at J, with 6 bases between the two ends. The CDR3 contains 11 residues. The CDR3 sequence is CASSYGQPQHF. DNA of the CDR3: TGTGCCAGCAGCTACGGTCAGCCCCAGCATTTT.

V gene TRBV20-1 combines with J gene TRBJ1-2; D is perhaps TRBD1 (6 bases). Germline V CDR1 and CDR2: DFQATT, SNEGSKA (reference sequence). CDR3 length equals 14 residues. V dropped 1 base and J dropped 5 bases, with 14 bases sitting between them. The CDR3 sequence is CSARVGGPRYGYTF. DNA for the CDR3: TGCAGTGCTAGAGTTGGGGGCCCGCGGTATGGCTACACCTTC.

The chain links TRBV10-3 to TRBJ2-5; 10 bases line up with TRBD1. V shed 3 bases and J 5 bases; nucleotides not matched to a gene: 12. Germline V gene sequence: CDR1 ENHRY, CDR2 SYGVKD. The CDR3 loop spans 17 amino acids. The CDR3 spells CAISDGTGTGVRETQYF. CDR3 in DNA: TGTGCCATCAGTGACGGCACCGGGACAGGGGTTCGGGAGACCCAGTACTTC.

Concerning this clonotype itself: This may stem from a read error, because a much larger clone lies one nucleotide away. The J gene is TRBJ2-1, the V gene TRBV18, with D unresolved. The CDR3 length is 14 residues. The germline CDR1 and CDR2 sequences are KGHSH and LQKENI. The CDR3 protein is CASSPANSFNEQFF. CDR3 coding DNA: TGTGCCAGCTCACCAGCCAACTCCTTCAATGAGCAGTTCTTC.

The chain couples TRBV5-4 to TRBJ2-7; the match to TRBD2 covers 9 bases. The CDR3 contains 14 residues. V trimming: 4 bases; J trimming: 6 bases; junction bases outside the gene matches: 8. Germline CDR1 and CDR2: SGHNT and YYREEE (reference sequence). The CDR3 DNA is TGTGCCAGCAGCCTTAGCGGGAGAGGTCTCGAGCAGTACTTC. Its protein is CASSLSGRGLEQYF.

At least ten counts were recorded for this clonotype. This chain joins TRBV5-1 and TRBJ2-3; 7 nucleotides match TRBD2. The V gene end was trimmed by 6 bases and the J gene end by 5 bases; junction bases not matched to a gene: 21. CDR1 is SGHRS and CDR2 is YFSETQ in the germline V gene. This CDR3 has 18 amino acids. In nucleotides, the CDR3 is TGCGCCAGCACGCTTCCCCCCATTTCTGCGGGAGCGATAGATACGCAGTATTTT. Translating gives CASTLPPISAGAIDTQYF. Supplemented by reference TRBV5-1 and TRBJ2-3, the full variable domain reads KAGVTQTPRYLIKTRGQQVTLSCSPISGHRSVSWYQQTPGQGLQFLFEYFSETQRNKGNFPGRFSGRQFSNSRSEMNVSTLELGDSALYLCASTLPPISAGAIDTQYFGPGTRLTVL.

The rearrangement uses TRBV10-3 and TRBJ2-5, with TRBD1 matching over 9 bases. The CDR3 extends over 16 amino acids. The V and J ends lost 0 bases and 1 base, in that order; junction bases with no gene match: 3. CDR1 is ENHRY and CDR2 is SYGVKD in the germline V gene. CDR3 coding DNA: TGTGCCATCAGTGAGTCGAGGGACAGGGTCCAAGAGACCCAGTACTTC. Protein: CAISESRDRVQETQYF.

The CDR3 loop is CASSTSGERDTQYF. CDR3 DNA: TGTGCCAGCAGCACTAGCGGGGAGAGGGATACGCAGTATTTT. The rearrangement uses TRBV7-2 and TRBJ2-3; TRBD2 matches 10 bases. The CDR3 is 14 residues long. The V gene end was trimmed by 5 bases and the J gene end by 6 bases; junction bases not matched to a gene: 5. Per germline, CDR1 SGHTA and CDR2 FQGNSA.

This clonotype was observed a handful of times. V gene TRBV7-9 combines with J gene TRBJ2-1, with TRBD2 identical over 11 bases. J was trimmed by 6 bases and V by 5 bases; bases with no gene match: 6. CDR3 length: 15 amino acids. Germline V CDR1 and CDR2: SEHNR, FQNEAQ (reference sequence). The CDR3 is CASSKLAGAGNEQFF. The DNA of the CDR3 is TGTGCCAGCAGCAAACTAGCGGGAGCTGGCAATGAGCAGTTCTTC.

At least ten counts were recorded for this clonotype. The J gene is TRBJ2-7, the V gene TRBV7-8, with 8 bases that match TRBD1. Per the germline V gene, CDR1 is SGHVS and CDR2 is FQNEAQ. CDR3 length equals 15 residues. Trimming removed 1 base from V and 1 base from J; junction bases left unmatched: 3. CDR3 region: CASSLVQGASYEQYF. The CDR3 DNA reads as TGTGCCAGCAGCTTAGTTCAGGGGGCGTCCTACGAGCAGTACTTC.

The rearrangement joins TRBV20-1 to TRBJ1-4; D is unclear. Germline V gives CDR1 DFQATT, CDR2 SNEGSKA (reference sequence). V was cut by 6 bases and J by 5 bases, with 16 bases left in between. The CDR3 runs 14 residues. CDR3 protein: CSAGSRVANEKLFF. The DNA for the CDR3 is TGCAGTGCCGGATCAAGGGTGGCGAATGAAAAACTGTTTTTT.

The rearrangement joins TRBV7-2 to TRBJ1-5; D is unresolved. Looked up from germline, CDR1 is SGHTA and CDR2 is FQGNSA. V shed 5 bases and J shed 6 bases, with 11 bases lying between them. This CDR3 has 13 residues. The chain's CDR3 is CASSPAAAQPQHF. As DNA, the CDR3 is TGTGCCAGCAGCCCCGCAGCGGCTCAGCCCCAGCATTTT. Supplemented by reference TRBV7-2 and TRBJ1-5, the full variable domain reads GAGVSQSPSNKVTEKGKDVELRCDPISGHTALYWYRQSLGQGLEFLIYFQGNSAPDKSGLPSDRFSAERTGGSVSTLTIQRTQQEDSAVYLCASSPAAAQPQHFGDGTRLSIL.

The chain joins TRBV12-3 or TRBV12-4 to TRBJ2-1, with a tentative D call TRBD1 (7 bases). V gave up 6 bases and J gave up 3 bases, with 15 bases separating them. The CDR3 is 15 residues long. Here the CDR3 DNA reads TGTGCCAGCAGAACGACTAGGGGGCACTACAATGAGCAGTTCTTC. Amino acids: CASRTTRGHYNEQFF.

This clonotype has just a few counts. J is TRBJ2-7 and V is TRBV4-3, with TRBD1 matching over 7 bases. CDR3 length: 19 residues. Germline assignment: CDR1 LGHNA and CDR2 YSLEER. The ends lost 0 bases at V and 0 bases at J; junction bases unmatched: 14. The CDR3 sequence is CASSQDKIGGQLYSYEQYF. CDR3 DNA sequence: TGCGCCAGCAGCCAAGATAAGATAGGGGGACAGCTCTACTCCTACGAGCAGTACTTC.

This clonotype was picked up a small number of times. V and J are TRBV2 and TRBJ2-1; D may be TRBD2 (5 bases). CDR3 size: 14 residues. V shed 0 bases and J shed 9 bases, with 12 bases lying between them. The V gene's germline CDR1 is SNHLY and CDR2 FYNNEI. DNA for the CDR3: TGTGCCAGCAGTGAAGCGCTTCGGGGTAGTGAGCAGTTCTTC. Translated, it gives CASSEALRGSEQFF.

At least ten counts were recorded for this clonotype. This chain connects TRBV30 to TRBJ1-2, with 10 bases fitting TRBD1. Trimming removed 0 bases from V and 4 bases from J; junction bases left unmatched: 5. From germline, CDR1 is GTSNPN and CDR2 SVGIG (reference sequence). The CDR3 length is 15 residues. This CDR3 is CAWSVRDRGGYGYTF. In DNA, the CDR3 is TGTGCCTGGAGTGTCCGGGACAGGGGCGGCTATGGCTACACCTTC.

The chain links TRBV20-1 to TRBJ2-1; a weak D match, TRBD2 (6 bases). V gave up 4 bases and J gave up 9 bases, with 19 bases separating them. Germline V lookup: CDR1 DFQATT, CDR2 SNEGSKA (reference sequence). CDR3 size: 14 residues. The CDR3 DNA follows: TGCAGTGCTAACTCGGGAGCGGTCGGAGTTGAGCAGTTCTTC. Translation gives CSANSGAVGVEQFF.

The chain recombines TRBV7-2 with TRBJ2-5; 7 bases line up with TRBD2. Losses at the gene ends were 4 bases for V and 2 bases for J; bases not matched to a gene: 4. The germline V gene has CDR1 SGHTA and CDR2 FQGNSA. The CDR3 length is 14 residues. In DNA, the CDR3 is TGTGCCAGCAGCTATGGGGGGGTTCAAGAGACCCAGTACTTC. Amino acids: CASSYGGVQETQYF. Full variable domain (missing parts from reference TRBV7-2 and TRBJ2-5): GAGVSQSPSNKVTEKGKDVELRCDPISGHTALYWYRQSLGQGLEFLIYFQGNSAPDKSGLPSDRFSAERTGGSVSTLTIQRTQQEDSAVYLCASSYGGVQETQYFGPGTRLLVL.

This clonotype was picked up many times. The chain joins TRBV28 to TRBJ2-3; D is perhaps TRBD2 (6 bases). The germline CDR1 and CDR2 sequences are MDHEN and SYDVKM. The CDR3 is 15 residues long. Trimming shortened V by 6 bases and J by 4 bases, and 17 bases separated the two germline ends. The CDR3 loop reads CASRGRREMSDTQYF. The CDR3 DNA reads TGTGCCAGCAGAGGAAGACGGGAGATGTCAGATACGCAGTATTTT.